This TCR beta chain came from a study of blood T cell repertoires in COVID-19. Study-wide context: The study drew acute and convalescent COVID-19 samples from the United States, Italy and Spain. PBMCs, B-cell-depleted T cells, or T cells were the source of the cDNA or gDNA that made up the material.

In germline, CDR1 is SEHNR, CDR2 FQNEAQ (reference sequence). This CDR3 spans 14 amino acids. With 2 bases clipped from V and 6 bases from J, the junction kept 2 bases outside the gene matches. Authors' processing steps: Estimated nucleated cell counts came from reference gene primer amplification. Profiling relied on immunoSEQ multiplex PCR, and the TCRdb table lists in-frame clones only, not all of them. V, J and clone size are taken as reported in that table, and D and trimming were inferred from the DNA itself. The sample carries 150,000 to 200,000 clones, 80% to 90% recorded once. The clonotype was recovered from a man between 18 and 29 years old who had recovered from COVID-19. The chain is built from TRBV7-9 and TRBJ2-3; 10 nucleotides agree with TRBD2. The sequenced material came from peripheral blood. CDR3 nucleotide sequence: TGTGCCAGCAGCTTAACTAGCGGGACTGATACGCAGTATTTT. Its protein is CASSLTSGTDTQYF.